The 3 T cell receptor beta chains given below trace back to one sample, sequenced in a study of identical twins. From the 5' RACE reads, TCRdb called clonotypes with MiXCR, one entry per CDR3 protein. The data hold about 220,000 distinct CDR3 sequences, with less than 8% observed a single time. The sample was also reused in another study, on yellow fever vaccine responses in identical twins.

The sequenced material came from memory (CD45RO+) T cells sorted from blood. These receptors were taken from a woman aged 18-35 years in good health.

This clonotype was seen a handful of times. This chain uses TRBV12-3 or TRBV12-4 with TRBJ1-5; maybe TRBD1 (6 bases). V was shortened by 7 bases and J by 1 base, with 20 bases between the two germline ends. The CDR3 is 17 amino acids. The CDR3 loop is CASKKASNQGSNQPQHF. CDR3 DNA: TGTGCCAGCAAAAAAGCTAGTAACCAGGGGAGCAATCAGCCCCAGCATTTT.

The V and J genes are TRBV18 and TRBJ1-1; D unclear. CDR3 length equals 14 residues. Germline lookup yields CDR1 KGHSH and CDR2 LQKENI. Between the trimmed V and J ends, which lost 0 bases and 5 bases, there was a span of 10 bases. The DNA for the CDR3 is TGTGCCAGCTCACCACCGGGAGGGCGTACTGAAGCTTTCTTT. Amino acid sequence: CASSPPGGRTEAFF.

This clonotype has only a few counts. J is TRBJ2-7 and V is TRBV20-1, with D possibly called TRBD1 or TRBD2 (7 bases each). Germline V CDR1 and CDR2: DFQATT, SNEGSKA (reference sequence). V was pared by 6 bases and J by 5 bases, with 17 bases between. This CDR3 has 13 residues. The CDR3 loop is CSARGGTGDEQYF. The CDR3 DNA reads as TGCAGTGCCAGGGGGGGTACAGGGGACGAGCAGTACTTC.